These 6 T cell receptor beta chains share one sample of origin, sequenced in a study of control samples from healthy donors and cancer patients. This table comes from immunoSEQ multiplex PCR, and its TCRdb copy is limited to in-frame clones, with some not included. Of about 120,000 clones detected, about 93% appear once; the ten largest clones hold 1.7%. Sample: PBMCs. These receptor sequences come from a man between 45 and 60 years old with head and neck cancer.

CDR3 protein: CASSLLTGSREQYF. For the CDR3, the DNA is TGTGCCAGCAGTTTACTGACAGGGTCGAGGGAGCAGTACTTC. The chain carries TRBV27 and TRBJ2-7; the match to TRBD1 covers 7 bases. This CDR3 spans 14 amino acids. Germline lookup yields CDR1 MNHEY and CDR2 SMNVEV (reference sequence). Trimming removed 2 bases from V and 7 bases from J; junction bases left unmatched: 8.

The chain has TRBV7-2 and TRBJ1-2; no definite D call. Germline V gives CDR1 SGHTA, CDR2 FQGNSA. V was shortened by 1 base and J by 4 bases, with 10 bases between the two germline ends. This CDR3 region has 14 residues. The CDR3 sequence is CASSLGSDAYGYTF. In DNA form, the CDR3 reads TGTGCCAGCAGCTTAGGCTCGGATGCCTATGGCTACACCTTC.

The chain links TRBV4-2 to TRBJ1-1; 7 positions agree with TRBD1. CDR1 is LGHNA, CDR2 YNFKEQ, per germline. V lost 1 base and J lost 0; bases outside the gene matches: 2. The CDR3 runs 15 residues. The CDR3, as DNA: TGTGCCAGCAGCCAAGTGGACAGGATGAACACTGAAGCTTTCTTT. This sequence encodes CASSQVDRMNTEAFF.

The chain links TRBV19 to TRBJ2-7; D is undetermined. This CDR3 spans 13 amino acids. In germline, CDR1 is LNHDA, CDR2 SQIVND (reference sequence). Trimming removed 3 bases from V and 4 bases from J, with 10 bases in between. The CDR3 reads CASSIEWRYEQYF. As DNA, the CDR3 is TGTGCCAGTAGTATTGAGTGGAGATACGAGCAGTACTTC.

CDR3 DNA: TGTGCCAGCAGTGAGGTTTTTGGGGCGGCTGGGGCCAACGTCCTGACTTTC. Its protein is CASSEVFGAAGANVLTF. V gene TRBV6-1 combines with J gene TRBJ2-6, with D possibly TRBD1 on 5 matching bases. V was trimmed by 3 bases and J by 2 bases, leaving 14 bases between them. The CDR3 covers 17 residues. The germline V gene encodes CDR1 MNHNS and CDR2 SASEGT.

This chain links TRBV7-2 with TRBJ2-1; 9 bases are a match to TRBD2. The ends lost 1 base at V and 2 bases at J; junction bases unmatched: 0. There are 15 residues in the CDR3. Germline CDR1 and CDR2: SGHTA and FQGNSA. The CDR3 DNA sequence: TGTGCCAGCAGCTTAGAGCGGGGGGCCTACAATGAGCAGTTCTTC. This sequence encodes CASSLERGAYNEQFF.